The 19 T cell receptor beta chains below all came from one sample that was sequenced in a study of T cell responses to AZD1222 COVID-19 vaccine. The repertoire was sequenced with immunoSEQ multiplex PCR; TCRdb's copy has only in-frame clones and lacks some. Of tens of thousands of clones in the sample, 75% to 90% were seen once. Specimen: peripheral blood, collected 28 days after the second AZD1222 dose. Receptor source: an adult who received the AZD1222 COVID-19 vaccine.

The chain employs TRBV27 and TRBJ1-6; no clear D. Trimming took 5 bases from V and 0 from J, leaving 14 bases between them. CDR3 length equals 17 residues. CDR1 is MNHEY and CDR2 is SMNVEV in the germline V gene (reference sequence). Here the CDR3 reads CASSPIVGSSYNSPLHF. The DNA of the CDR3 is TGTGCCAGCAGTCCTATAGTGGGGAGCTCCTATAATTCACCCCTCCACTTT.

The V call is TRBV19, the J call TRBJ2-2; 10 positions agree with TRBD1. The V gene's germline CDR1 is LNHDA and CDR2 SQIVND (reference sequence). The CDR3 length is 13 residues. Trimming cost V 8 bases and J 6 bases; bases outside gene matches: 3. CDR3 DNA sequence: TGTGCCAGTGTTGACAGGGGGCCCGGGGAGCTGTTTTTT. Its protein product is CASVDRGPGELFF.

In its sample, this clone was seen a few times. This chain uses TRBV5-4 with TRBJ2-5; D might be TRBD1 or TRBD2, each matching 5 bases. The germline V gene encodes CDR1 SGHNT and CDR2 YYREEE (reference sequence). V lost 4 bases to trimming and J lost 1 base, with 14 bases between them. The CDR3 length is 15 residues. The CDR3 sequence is CASSPRIGGQETQYF. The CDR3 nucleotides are TGTGCCAGCAGCCCCCGCATTGGGGGCCAAGAGACCCAGTACTTC.

CDR3 region: CASKGDNQPQHF. The CDR3, as DNA: TGTGCCAGCAAAGGGGACAATCAGCCCCAGCATTTT. This rearrangement joins TRBV2 to TRBJ1-5; TRBD1 might be the D (5 bases). The CDR3 spans 12 residues. CDR1 is SNHLY, CDR2 FYNNEI, per germline. Between the trimmed V and J ends, which lost 7 bases and 3 bases, there was a span of 7 bases.

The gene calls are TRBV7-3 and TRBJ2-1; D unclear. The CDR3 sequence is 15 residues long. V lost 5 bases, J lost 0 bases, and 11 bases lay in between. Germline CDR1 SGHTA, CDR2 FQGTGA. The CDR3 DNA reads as TGTGCCAGCAGCCCGGACGTGAGCTCCTACAATGAGCAGTTCTTC. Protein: CASSPDVSSYNEQFF. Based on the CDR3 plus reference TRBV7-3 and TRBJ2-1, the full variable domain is GAGVSQTPSNKVTEKGKYVELRCDPISGHTALYWYRQSLGQGPEFLIYFQGTGAADDSGLPNDRFFAVRPEGSVSTLKIQRTERGDSAVYLCASSPDVSSYNEQFFGPGTRLTVL.

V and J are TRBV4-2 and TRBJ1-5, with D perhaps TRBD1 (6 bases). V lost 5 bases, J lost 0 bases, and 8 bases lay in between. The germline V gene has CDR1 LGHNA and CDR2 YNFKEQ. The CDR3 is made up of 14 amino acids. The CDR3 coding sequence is TGTGCCAGCAGCAAGGGGGATAGCAATCAGCCCCAGCATTTT. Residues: CASSKGDSNQPQHF.

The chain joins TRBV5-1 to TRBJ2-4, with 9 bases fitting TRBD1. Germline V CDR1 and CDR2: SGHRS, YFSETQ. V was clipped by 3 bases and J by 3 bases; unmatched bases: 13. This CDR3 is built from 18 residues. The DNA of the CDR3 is TGCGCCAGCAGCTCCACCGGGACAGGGTTTAGCGTCAAAAACATTCAGTACTTC. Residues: CASSSTGTGFSVKNIQYF.

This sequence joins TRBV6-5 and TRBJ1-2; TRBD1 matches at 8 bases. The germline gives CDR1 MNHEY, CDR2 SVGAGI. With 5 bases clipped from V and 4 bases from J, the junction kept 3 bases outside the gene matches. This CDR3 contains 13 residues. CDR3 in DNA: TGTGCCAGCAGTACAGGGGGGGCCTATGGCTACACCTTC. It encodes CASSTGGAYGYTF.

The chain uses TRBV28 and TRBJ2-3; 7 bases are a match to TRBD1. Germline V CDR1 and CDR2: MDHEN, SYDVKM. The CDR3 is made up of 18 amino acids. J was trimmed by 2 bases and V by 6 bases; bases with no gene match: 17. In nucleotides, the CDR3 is TGTGCCAGCAGCCCTTTGACAGGGTTCCCTTTGACCACAGATACGCAGTATTTT. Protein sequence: CASSPLTGFPLTTDTQYF.

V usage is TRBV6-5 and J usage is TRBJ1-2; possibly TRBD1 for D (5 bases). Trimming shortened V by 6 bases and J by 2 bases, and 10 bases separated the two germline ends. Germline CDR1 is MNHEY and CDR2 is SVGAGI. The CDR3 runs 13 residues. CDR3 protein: CASRGRSNYGYTF. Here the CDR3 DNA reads TGTGCCAGCAGGGGACGTTCGAACTATGGCTACACCTTC.

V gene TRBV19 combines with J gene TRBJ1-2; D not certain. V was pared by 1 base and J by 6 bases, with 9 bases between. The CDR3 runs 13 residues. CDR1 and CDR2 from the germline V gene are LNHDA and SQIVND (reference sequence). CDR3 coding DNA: TGTGCCAGTAGTATAGGCCCTCACGATGGCTACACCTTC. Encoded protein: CASSIGPHDGYTF.

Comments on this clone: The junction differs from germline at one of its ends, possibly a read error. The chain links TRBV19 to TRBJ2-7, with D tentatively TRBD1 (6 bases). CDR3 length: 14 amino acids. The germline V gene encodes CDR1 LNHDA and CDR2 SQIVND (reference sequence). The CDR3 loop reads CASSKGDGPYGQYF. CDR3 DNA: TGTGCCAGTAGTAAGGGGGACGGACCCTACGGGCAGTACTTC. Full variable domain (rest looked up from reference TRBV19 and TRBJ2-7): DGGITQSPKYLFRKEGQNVTLSCEQNLNHDAMYWYRQDPGQGLRLIYYSQIVNDFQKGDIAEGYSVSREKKESFPLTVTSAQKNPTAFYLCASSKGDGPYGQYFGPGTRLTVT.

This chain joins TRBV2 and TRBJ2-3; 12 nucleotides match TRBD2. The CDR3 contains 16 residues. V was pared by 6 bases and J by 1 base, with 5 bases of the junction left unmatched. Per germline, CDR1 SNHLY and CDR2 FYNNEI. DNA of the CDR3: TGTGCCAGCAGCGGACTAGCGGGACGGGGCACAGATACGCAGTATTTT. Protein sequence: CASSGLAGRGTDTQYF. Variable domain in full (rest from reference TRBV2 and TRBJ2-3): EPEVTQTPSHQVTQMGQEVILRCVPISNHLYFYWYRQILGQKVEFLVSFYNNEISEKSEIFDDQFSVERPDGSNFTLKIRSTKLEDSAMYFCASSGLAGRGTDTQYFGPGTRLTVL.

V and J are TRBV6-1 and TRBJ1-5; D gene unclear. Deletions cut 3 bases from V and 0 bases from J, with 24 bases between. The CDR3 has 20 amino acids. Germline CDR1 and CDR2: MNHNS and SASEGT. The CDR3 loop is CASSERGWRTADYSNQPQHF. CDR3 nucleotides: TGTGCCAGCAGTGAGCGGGGTTGGCGGACGGCTGACTATAGCAATCAGCCCCAGCATTTT.

This CDR3 reads CASSRTGTVNTEAFF. CDR3 in DNA: TGCGCCAGCAGCCGGACCGGGACAGTGAACACTGAAGCTTTCTTT. The chain is built from TRBV4-1 and TRBJ1-1; 7 bases line up with TRBD1. The CDR3 consists of 15 residues. Trimming took 4 bases from V and 0 from J; bases not matched to a gene: 5. Per germline, CDR1 MGHRA and CDR2 YSYEKL.

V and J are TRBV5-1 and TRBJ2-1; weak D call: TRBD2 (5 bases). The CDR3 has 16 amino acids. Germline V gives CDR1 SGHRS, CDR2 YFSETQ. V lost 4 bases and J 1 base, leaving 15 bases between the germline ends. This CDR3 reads CASSTREQLSYNEQFF. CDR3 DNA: TGCGCCAGCAGCACCCGGGAACAGTTATCCTACAATGAGCAGTTCTTC.

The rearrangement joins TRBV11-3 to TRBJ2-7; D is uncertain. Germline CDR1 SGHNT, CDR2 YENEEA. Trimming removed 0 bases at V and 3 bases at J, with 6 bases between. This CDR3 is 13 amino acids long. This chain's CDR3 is CASSLDGYYEQYV. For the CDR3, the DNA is TGTGCCAGCAGCTTAGACGGTTACTACGAGCAGTACGTC.

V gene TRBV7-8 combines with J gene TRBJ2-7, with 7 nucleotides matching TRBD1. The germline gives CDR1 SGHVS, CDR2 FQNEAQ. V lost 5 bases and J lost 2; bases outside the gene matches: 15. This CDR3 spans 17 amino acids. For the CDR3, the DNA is TGTGCCAGCAGCCTCCTGTTAGGGGTGGGACAGCCCTACGAGCAGTACTTC. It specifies CASSLLLGVGQPYEQYF.

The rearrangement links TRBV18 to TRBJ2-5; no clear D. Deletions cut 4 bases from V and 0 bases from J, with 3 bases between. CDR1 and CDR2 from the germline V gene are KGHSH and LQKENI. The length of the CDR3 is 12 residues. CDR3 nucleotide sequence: TGTGCCAGCTCACTGTACCAAGAGACCCAGTACTTC. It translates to CASSLYQETQYF. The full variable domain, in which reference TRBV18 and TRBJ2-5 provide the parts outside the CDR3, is NAGVMQNPRHLVRRRGQEARLRCSPMKGHSHVYWYRQLPEEGLKFMVYLQKENIIDESGMPKERFSAEFPKEGPSILRIQQVVRGDSAAYFCASSLYQETQYFGPGTRLLVL.